This passage covers 2 T cell receptor beta chains from one sample sequenced in a study of cytomegalovirus exposure and HLA in healthy donors. Vbeta (60) and Jbeta (13) primers were used in the PCR. Sequenced by immunoSEQ multiplex PCR; TCRdb stores in-frame clones only, minus some. Counted here are about 150,000 clones, 70% to 80% occurring once; the ten biggest clones make up under 4%. The sequenced material came from PBMCs. The source of these receptors is a human donor in good health.

This chain links TRBV7-2 with TRBJ1-4, with 8 positions matching TRBD1. The CDR3 consists of 16 residues. Losses at the gene ends were 4 bases for V and 5 bases for J; bases not matched to a gene: 9. Germline values: CDR1 SGHTA, CDR2 FQGNSA. The CDR3: CASSSRTGNGNEKLFF. In DNA form, the CDR3 reads TGTGCCAGCAGCTCGAGGACAGGGAATGGAAATGAAAAACTGTTTTTT.

The CDR3 coding sequence is TGCGCCAGCAGCGAAGGACAGGGGACGGGCTATGGCTACACCTTC. It is translated as CASSEGQGTGYGYTF. This sequence joins TRBV5-1 and TRBJ1-2, with 9 nucleotides matching TRBD1. The CDR3 spans 15 residues. CDR1 is SGHRS, CDR2 YFSETQ, per germline. Trimming cost V 4 bases and J 4 bases; bases outside gene matches: 8.